This TCR beta chain was obtained from a study of blood T cells in healthy people across ages (dated by TCRdb to the mid-2010s). Study-wide context: In model experiments, roughly one uniquely barcoded TCR beta cDNA molecule per two T cells was captured by template switching. Age-related changes in TCR beta repertoire diversity were measured in the study by deep sequencing normalized with unique cDNA molecular identifiers. Using the same blood draw, the study looked at two additional independent replicas of 1 million unique cDNA reads for two donors, one aged 18 to 30 and the other aged 80 or older. To avoid experimental bias, donors of different ages were spread randomly across the sequencing lanes. The donors were divided into four age groups: young (average around 17 years), middle-aged (almost 40), aged (approximately 62) and long-lived (about 84).

Overall study outcomes, separate from this receptor: Because the CMV infection status of the donors was unknown, age-related changes in expanded clonotypes may potentially have been confounded. Conclusive comparison of naive and antigen-experienced compartments was prevented by the profiling of bulk unsorted PBMCs. Compared with the aged group, the long-lived group had more naive CD4+ T cells, fewer expanded clones and increased TCR diversity, suggesting age selection. Estimates of total diversity from one million sequenced T cells were regarded as lower bounds and underestimates. The percentage of naive T cells measured by flow cytometry correlated strongly with observed TCR beta diversity. Observed TCR beta diversity per million T cells fell roughly linearly with age, and a significant reduction was already apparent by age roughly 41.

Systemically healthy Caucasian individuals from Russia, about 38 in total and aged about 6 to 90 years, were included as donors. Each donor gave about 10 milliliters of peripheral blood, drawn into EDTA-treated Vacutainer tubes. PBMCs were isolated by Ficoll-Paque density-gradient centrifugation, with at least 6 million obtained per sample. Total RNA was extracted from PBMCs with Trizol reagent, with at least 6 micrograms obtained per sample. The percentages of naive CD45RAhigh/CD27high T cells were determined by flow cytometry on a PBMC aliquot from every donor. Points on this clonotype: Its antigen is currently not known. Nothing much larger sits one base from this clone, and base qualities are not available.

The library was produced with 5' RACE. The instrument given in TCRdb is Illumina HiSeq 2500. The second PCR ran for about 7 to 11 cycles and used a J-beta primer mix along with a sample-barcoded 5' primer. A template-switch 5' adaptor carrying 12 random nucleotides introduced a unique molecular identifier onto each TCR beta cDNA molecule. At least 2.5 million CDR3-containing paired-end reads were obtained from each sample. The Mint cDNA synthesis kit, primed by a TRBC-specific oligonucleotide, was used to synthesize first-strand cDNA from all RNA. All cDNA was treated with uracil-DNA glycosylase and then went through a first 18-cycle PCR with the universal primers M1SS and BC2_uni_R. In the original analysis: For normalization, 1 million high-quality reads were randomly selected from each sample, with every read carrying a distinct molecular identifier. Reads with shared molecular identifiers were discarded instead of being binned into consensus sequences. CDR3 identification, clonotype clustering and error correction used MiTCR with a Q25 quality threshold and the strictest error-elimination algorithm. A nonparametric unseen species model with Euler transformation was used to estimate lower-bound total TCR beta diversity. Clones were called with MiXCR by TCRdb after fastp trimmed the public reads at Q25, and only in-frame beta chains were retained. All rows with the same CDR3 protein become a single entry with the most common DNA and genes. None of the V and J calls come from the authors' own analysis; TCRdb made them. The sample contains 1.2 million to 1.5 million distinct CDR3 sequences, about 43% of them found a single time. The top ten hold 7.9% of the sample.

Sequencing was carried out using blood. This TCR derives from a woman between 18 and 29 years old in good health.

The CDR3 amino acid sequence is: CRTRGMNTEAFF. The sequenced DNA is TGCCGGACCAGGGGGATGAACACTGAAGCTTTCTTT. This chain is built from TRBV20-1 and TRBJ1-1, with 7 middle bases fitting TRBD1. The germline V gene (reference sequence) supplies CDR1 DFQATT and CDR2 SNEGSKA. There are 12 amino acids in the CDR3, from cysteine to phenylalanine inclusive. Here the CDR3 DNA is all that survives: 36 bases in frame from base 1.